Listed here are 19 T cell receptor beta chains from one sample, sequenced in a study of a mutant IDH1 vaccine in newly diagnosed glioma (dated by TCRdb to about 2021). What this sample's time point label stands for: week 23, last vaccination. Each vaccine dose, consisting of 300 ug of a 20-mer mutant IDH1 peptide in Montanide, was administered subcutaneously with topical imiquimod. Libraries were made using the immunoSEQ multiplex PCR assay. Here the immuneACCESS table is served through TCRdb, limited to in-frame sequences with V and J called. Missing clones are a known gap in these copies; in checked studies unresolved V genes cover under half, and the rest lacks a known reason. This sample lists over 35,000 clones; approximately 84% were detected once. The ten top clones hold 2% to 2.5% of the sample. What these receptors recognize is not known. Specimen: PBMCs, collected from a glioma patient whose treatment included an IDH1 peptide vaccine. These receptors came from a woman aged 18 to 35 with glioma. Some clones in this sample may be carry-over from other donors' samples.

The chain joins TRBV4-2 to TRBJ1-5; D possibly corresponds to TRBD1 (5 bases). This CDR3 spans 16 amino acids. The germline CDR1 and CDR2 sequences are LGHNA and YNFKEQ. Trimming removed 2 bases from V and 1 base from J, with 12 bases in between. The CDR3 reads CASSQPGRGSNQPQHF. The CDR3 bases are TGTGCCAGCAGCCAACCTGGACGGGGGAGCAATCAGCCCCAGCATTTT.

This chain uses TRBV2 with TRBJ2-5; D possibly corresponds to TRBD2 (7 bases). With 8 bases removed from V and 5 bases from J, the gap between germline ends came to 15 bases. The length of the CDR3 is 13 residues. CDR1 and CDR2 (germline): SNHLY, FYNNEI. Here the CDR3 reads CASSGGSMETQYF. The CDR3 DNA follows: TGTGCCAGCTCGGGGGGCTCAATGGAGACCCAGTACTTC.

J is TRBJ2-5 and V is TRBV13, with D possibly matching TRBD2 (5 bases). In germline, CDR1 is PRHDT, CDR2 FYEKMQ (reference sequence). The CDR3 loop spans 15 amino acids. The germline V and J ends were trimmed by 4 bases and 4 bases, with 16 bases remaining between them. CDR3: CASSSLGLAGETQYF. CDR3 DNA sequence: TGTGCCAGCAGCTCCCTCGGGTTGGCGGGAGAGACCCAGTACTTC.

This clone has just a few counts. J is TRBJ1-1 and V is TRBV5-4; D is unclear. CDR3 length equals 15 residues. Germline V lookup: CDR1 SGHNT, CDR2 YYREEE (reference sequence). The V gene lost 2 bases and the J gene lost 2 bases, with 13 bases spanning the gap. Here the CDR3 reads CASSFVPTSNTEAFF. The CDR3 region has the DNA TGTGCCAGCAGCTTCGTCCCCACCTCCAACACTGAAGCTTTCTTT.

The V and J genes are TRBV9 and TRBJ2-5, with 8 bases lining up with TRBD1. CDR3 length: 16 amino acids. The V gene end was trimmed by 3 bases and the J gene end by 5 bases; junction bases not matched to a gene: 12. Germline assignment: CDR1 SGDLS and CDR2 YYNGEE. CDR3 in DNA: TGTGCCAGCAGCGCCGGTGGACAGGGCGCCATGGAGACCCAGTACTTC. It encodes CASSAGGQGAMETQYF.

The CDR3 reads CASSRGQGFRETQYF. The DNA of the CDR3 is TGTGCCAGCAGCAGGGGACAGGGATTTAGAGAGACCCAGTACTTC. This rearrangement joins TRBV5-6 to TRBJ2-5, with 9 bases lining up with TRBD1. V trimming: 4 bases; J trimming: 4 bases; junction bases outside the gene matches: 8. The germline V gene has CDR1 SGHDT and CDR2 YYEEEE. This CDR3 is built from 15 residues.

The gene calls are TRBV18 and TRBJ2-7, with 9 bases matching TRBD2. Germline V lookup: CDR1 KGHSH, CDR2 LQKENI. The junction had 16 bases not matched to a gene; V was cut back by 3 bases and J by 4 bases. The CDR3 is 18 residues long. The CDR3 nucleotides are TGTGCCAGCTCACCGCGTGTTGGCCCTAGCGGGAAACAATACGAGCAGTACTTC. The encoded protein is CASSPRVGPSGKQYEQYF. The full variable domain, completed using reference TRBV18 and TRBJ2-7, is NAGVMQNPRHLVRRRGQEARLRCSPMKGHSHVYWYRQLPEEGLKFMVYLQKENIIDESGMPKERFSAEFPKEGPSILRIQQVVRGDSAAYFCASSPRVGPSGKQYEQYFGPGTRLTVT.

V usage is TRBV7-9 and J usage is TRBJ2-4, with D perhaps TRBD2 (5 bases). This CDR3 is built from 14 residues. Germline assignment: CDR1 SEHNR and CDR2 FQNEAQ (reference sequence). Trimming left V 5 bases short and J 6 bases short, with 14 bases between. In nucleotides, the CDR3 is TGTGCCAGCAGCCAGCTGGGGAGTACAAACATTCAGTACTTC. Residues: CASSQLGSTNIQYF. The variable domain in full, with the rest retrieved from reference TRBV7-9 and TRBJ2-4, is DTGVSQNPRHKITKRGQNVTFRCDPISEHNRLYWYRQTLGQGPEFLTYFQNEAQLEKSRLLSDRFSAERPKGSFSTLEIQRTEQGDSAMYLCASSQLGSTNIQYFGAGTRLSVL.

The chain has TRBV7-2 and TRBJ2-5, with TRBD2 as a possible D gene (6 bases). V lost 4 bases to trimming and J lost 5 bases, with 11 bases between them. CDR3 size: 13 residues. CDR1 and CDR2 (germline): SGHTA, FQGNSA. The CDR3 protein is CASSSWAGETQYF. CDR3 bases: TGTGCCAGCAGCTCCTGGGCGGGGGAGACCCAGTACTTC. The full variable domain, rest sourced from reference TRBV7-2 and TRBJ2-5, is GAGVSQSPSNKVTEKGKDVELRCDPISGHTALYWYRQSLGQGLEFLIYFQGNSAPDKSGLPSDRFSAERTGGSVSTLTIQRTQQEDSAVYLCASSSWAGETQYFGPGTRLLVL.

The J gene is TRBJ2-7, the V gene TRBV4-1, with 7 bases aligning to TRBD2. V trimming: 6 bases; J trimming: 3 bases; junction bases outside the gene matches: 8. Germline CDR1 and CDR2: MGHRA and YSYEKL. The CDR3 has 14 amino acids. This chain's CDR3 is CASSRSGGSYEQYF. The CDR3 DNA is TGCGCCAGCAGTAGATCGGGGGGAAGCTACGAGCAGTACTTC.

The chain carries TRBV15 and TRBJ2-5, with D unresolved. Germline V gene sequence: CDR1 LNHNV, CDR2 YYDKDF (reference sequence). The V gene lost 1 base and the J gene lost 9 bases, with 6 bases spanning the gap. This CDR3 is built from 11 residues. CDR3 amino acids: CATSRGAAQYF. The CDR3 DNA is TGTGCCACCAGCAGAGGTGCGGCCCAGTACTTC.

As DNA, the CDR3 is TGCACCAGCAGCCCCCTGGCGGGAGGGCCTTACGAGCAGTACTTC. This translates into CTSSPLAGGPYEQYF. The chain combines TRBV1 with TRBJ2-7; TRBD2, the table's D call, lacks a check against the DNA. TRBV1 is designated a pseudogene. The CDR3 totals 15 residues.

A single count supports this clone. The J gene is TRBJ1-1, the V gene TRBV7-9, with D unclear. V lost 5 bases, J lost 1 base, and 5 bases lay in between. The germline V gene encodes CDR1 SEHNR and CDR2 FQNEAQ (reference sequence). The CDR3 spans 12 residues. CDR3 sequence: CASSRKNTEAFF. The CDR3, as DNA: TGTGCCAGCAGCCGGAAGAACACTGAAGCTTTCTTT.

This sequence joins TRBV5-1 and TRBJ2-1; 11 bases map to TRBD2. J was trimmed by 4 bases and V by 2 bases; bases with no gene match: 5. The CDR3 contains 16 residues. CDR1 SGHRS and CDR2 YFSETQ come from the germline V gene. Here the CDR3 reads CASSFTRLAGYNEQFF. The CDR3 nucleotides are TGCGCCAGCAGCTTTACGCGACTAGCGGGGTACAATGAGCAGTTCTTC.

The rearrangement links TRBV20-1 to TRBJ2-7; no definite D call. The CDR3 spans 11 residues. V shed 3 bases and J shed 4 bases, with 7 bases lying between them. Germline loops: CDR1 DFQATT, CDR2 SNEGSKA (reference sequence). The CDR3 sequence is CSASRLYEQYF. The CDR3 DNA sequence: TGCAGTGCTAGTAGACTTTACGAGCAGTACTTC.

The V gene is TRBV2, the J gene TRBJ2-1, with 10 nucleotides matching TRBD2. The germline gives CDR1 SNHLY, CDR2 FYNNEI. This CDR3 region has 15 residues. Trimming removed 2 bases from V and 11 bases from J; junction bases left unmatched: 9. The CDR3 sequence: CASSEFGLAGEKQFF. In nucleotides, the CDR3 is TGTGCCAGCAGTGAATTCGGGCTAGCGGGAGAAAAGCAGTTCTTC.

The chain is built from TRBV18 and TRBJ1-3, with D hard to call. The CDR3 has 19 residues. Trimming cost V 2 bases and J 3 bases, with 23 bases left between them. In germline, CDR1 is KGHSH, CDR2 LQKENI. The CDR3: CASSPISAGPTTSGNTIYF. The CDR3 DNA reads TGTGCCAGCTCACCAATTTCGGCAGGACCTACTACGAGTGGAAACACCATATATTTT.

This chain uses TRBV6-1 with TRBJ2-5; weak D call: TRBD2 (5 bases). Germline CDR1 is MNHNS and CDR2 is SASEGT. Trimming shortened V by 2 bases and J by 5 bases, and 15 bases separated the two germline ends. The CDR3 totals 15 residues. CDR3 protein: CASSELAQRTETQYF. CDR3 DNA sequence: TGTGCCAGCAGTGAATTAGCGCAGAGAACGGAGACCCAGTACTTC.

This clone was detected a few times. The chain has TRBV7-9 and TRBJ1-5; D possibly corresponds to TRBD1 (6 bases). The germline gives CDR1 SEHNR, CDR2 FQNEAQ (reference sequence). The CDR3 is 15 residues long. V dropped 1 base and J dropped 7 bases, with 14 bases sitting between them. The CDR3 DNA reads as TGTGCCAGCAGCTTAGGGGCAGGGGAGTTACAGCCCCAGCATTTT. This encodes CASSLGAGELQPQHF.